This T cell receptor beta chain was profiled in a study of tumor-infiltrating lymphocytes in primary liver carcinoma. General study results and limits: Unsorted bulk processing meant the study did not compare CD4+ and CD8+ repertoires.

At least ten counts were recorded for this clonotype. What it binds is not known. Germline DNA was also extracted, with blood RNA taken from unsorted whole blood. With a constant-region primer, TCR beta cDNA was made from about 0.55 ug of total RNA. Researchers made the TCR beta libraries by running three nested multiplex PCR rounds with slightly modified ARM-PCR. TRBV1-TRBV30 forward primers and a C-beta reverse primer were used in the first two PCR rounds, which each ran for about 11 cycles. TCRdb redid the calling of the multiplex PCR reads with MiXCR, one entry per CDR3 protein. The sample records fewer than 350,000 distinct CDR3 sequences, 65% being singletons. V lost 0 bases and J 10 bases, leaving 10 bases between the germline ends. CDR1 is MGHRA, CDR2 YSYEKL, per germline. The CDR3 contains 13 residues.

The chain employs TRBV4-1 and TRBJ2-1; D not resolved. The sequenced sample was peripheral blood. This TCR came from a man aged 35 to 55 with primary liver carcinoma and hepatitis B virus infection. The CDR3 spells CASSQDLGPEQFF. In nucleotides, the CDR3 is TGCGCCAGCAGCCAAGATTTAGGTCCCGAGCAGTTCTTC.